Here is one TCR beta chain with its context. The antigen is not known. This sample is drawn from a study of cytomegalovirus exposure and HLA in healthy donors. Study-wide points: Published work reported that the classifier diagnosed cytomegalovirus status with high specificity and sensitivity.

Unmatched junction bases numbered 8, after V lost 6 bases and J lost 2 bases. This CDR3 has 15 amino acids. Per the germline V gene, CDR1 is MGHDK and CDR2 is SYGVNS. The PCR contained 60 Vbeta and 13 Jbeta primers. TCRdb's copy holds only in-frame clones and misses some; the assay was immunoSEQ multiplex PCR. The profile shows around 150,000 clones, roughly four fifths of them singletons. The receptor was derived from a man between 18 and 35 years old in good health and CMV-seronegative. V is TRBV25-1 and J is TRBJ2-3; 7 nucleotides agree with TRBD2. The specimen sequenced was PBMCs. CDR3 nucleotides: TGTGCCAGCAGCGTTCTGAGCGGGGCCACAGATACGCAGTATTTT. Translation gives CASSVLSGATDTQYF. The full variable domain, its missing parts supplied by reference TRBV25-1 and TRBJ2-3, is EADIYQTPRYLVIGTGKKITLECSQTMGHDKMYWYQQDPGMELHLIHYSYGVNSTEKGDLSSESTVSRIRTEHFPLTLESARPSHTSQYLCASSVLSGATDTQYFGPGTRLTVL.